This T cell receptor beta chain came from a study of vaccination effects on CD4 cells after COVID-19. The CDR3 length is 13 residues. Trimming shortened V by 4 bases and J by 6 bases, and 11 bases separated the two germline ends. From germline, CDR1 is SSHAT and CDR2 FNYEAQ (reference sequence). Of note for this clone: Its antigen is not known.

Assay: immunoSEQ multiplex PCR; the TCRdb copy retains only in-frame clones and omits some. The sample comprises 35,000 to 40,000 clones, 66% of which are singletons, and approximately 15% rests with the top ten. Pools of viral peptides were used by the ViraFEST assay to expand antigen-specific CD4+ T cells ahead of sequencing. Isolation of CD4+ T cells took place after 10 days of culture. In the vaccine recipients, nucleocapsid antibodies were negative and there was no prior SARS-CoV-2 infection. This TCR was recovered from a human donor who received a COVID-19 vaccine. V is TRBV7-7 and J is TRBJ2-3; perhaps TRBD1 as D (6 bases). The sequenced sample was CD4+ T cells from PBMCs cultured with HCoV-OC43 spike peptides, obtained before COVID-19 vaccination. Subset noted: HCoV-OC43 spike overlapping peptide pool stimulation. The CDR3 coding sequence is TGTGCCAGCAGCTCGGGACAAAGCGATACGCAGTATTTT. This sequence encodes CASSSGQSDTQYF.